Listed below are T cell receptor beta chains from one sample, sequenced in a study of T cells in Graves' hyperthyroidism and ophthalmopathy. TCRdb ran MiXCR on the multiplex PCR reads and lists one entry per CDR3 protein. Seen here are fewer than 700,000 distinct CDR3 sequences, roughly 15% observed once, and the top ten hold 17%. The sample consisted of blood. These receptors all stem from a woman between 18 and 29 years old with Graves' ophthalmopathy. The CDR3 runs from the conserved cysteine through the conserved F or W. The D gene is left open where the match is weak. A clone size is listed for some rows: how often the clone was seen (once, few, many), or a class if it is expanded.

d_gene | abundance | j_gene | v_gene | len | CDR3aa | CDR3nt
- | few | TRBJ1-4 | TRBV29-1 | 12 | CSVLRADEKLFF | TGCAGCGTTCTACGGGCAGATGAAAAACTGTTTTTT
TRBD2 | many | TRBJ2-1 | TRBV20-1 | 17 | CSARSGTSGGGHNEQFF | TGCAGTGCTAGGTCCGGGACTAGCGGGGGGGGTCACAATGAGCAGTTCTTC
TRBD1 | many | TRBJ1-5 | TRBV6-1 | 17 | CASSNRGEGIFLQPQHF | TGTGCCAGCAGCAACAGGGGCGAGGGGATTTTCCTTCAGCCCCAGCATTTT
- | many | TRBJ1-1 | TRBV18 | 16 | CASSITGLKMNTEAFF | TGTGCCAGCTCAATTACGGGACTTAAGATGAACACTGAAGCTTTCTTT
- | - | TRBJ1-2 | TRBV15 | 16 | CATSRDGLPPRGGYTF | TGTGCCACCAGCAGAGACGGCCTGCCCCCAAGGGGTGGCTACACCTTC
- | many | TRBJ2-1 | TRBV29-1 | 17 | CSVETSGLRESYNEQFF | TGCAGCGTCGAAACCAGCGGCCTACGGGAATCCTACAATGAGCAGTTCTTC
- | - | TRBJ1-3 | TRBV6-1 | 13 | CASSRSWGNTIYF | TGTGCCAGCAGTCGCAGTTGGGGAAACACCATATATTTT
- | many | TRBJ1-5 | TRBV12-3/TRBV12-4 | 15 | CASSLAAGADQPQHF | TGTGCCAGCAGTTTAGCGGCAGGGGCGGATCAGCCCCAGCATTTT
- | many | TRBJ1-2 | TRBV28 | 15 | CASSLRLKPNYGYTF | TGTGCCAGCAGTCTACGACTGAAACCTAACTATGGCTACACCTTC
- | - | TRBJ1-5 | TRBV5-1 | 15 | CASSSNGDSNQPQHF | TGCGCCAGCAGCTCGAACGGGGATAGCAATCAGCCCCAGCATTTT
TRBD1 | - | TRBJ1-3 | TRBV6-1 | 14 | CASSRTGPGNTIYF | TGTGCCAGCAGTCGGACAGGGCCTGGAAACACCATATATTTT
- | few | TRBJ2-2 | TRBV7-6 | 18 | CASSLSLRGGPNTGELFF | TGTGCCAGCAGCCTCTCTTTGAGGGGAGGACCCAACACCGGGGAGCTGTTTTTT
TRBD1 | few | TRBJ2-1 | TRBV9 | 16 | CASSVGQGSSYNEQFF | TGTGCCAGCAGCGTTGGACAGGGAAGCTCCTACAATGAGCAGTTCTTC
- | many | TRBJ1-1 | TRBV20-1 | 16 | CSARDSVIGTYTEAFF | TGCAGTGCTAGAGATTCGGTTATAGGGACATACACTGAAGCTTTCTTT
- | - | TRBJ1-4 | TRBV4-3 | 16 | CASSQELRASNEKLFF | TGCGCCAGCAGCCAAGAATTAAGGGCCTCAAATGAAAAACTGTTTTTT
- | - | TRBJ2-7 | TRBV6-1 | 15 | CASRLGTPPSYEQYF | TGTGCCAGCAGACTCGGGACACCTCCCTCCTACGAGCAGTACTTC
- | many | TRBJ1-1 | TRBV2 | 14 | CASHLGTVNTEAFF | TGTGCCAGCCACCTGGGGACGGTCAACACTGAAGCTTTCTTT
- | few | TRBJ2-7 | TRBV5-4 | 14 | CASSLGGRDYEQYF | TGTGCCAGCAGCTTGGGTGGCAGAGACTACGAGCAGTACTTC
- | many | TRBJ2-1 | TRBV11-1 | 13 | CASSPWANNEQFF | TGTGCCAGCAGCCCCTGGGCGAACAATGAGCAGTTCTTC
- | many | TRBJ1-1 | TRBV5-6 | 13 | CASSATVNTEAFF | TGTGCCAGCAGCGCCACAGTGAACACTGAAGCTTTCTTT
- | many | TRBJ1-1 | TRBV7-2 | 14 | CASRRGDPNTEAFF | TGTGCCAGCAGACGAGGGGACCCGAACACTGAAGCTTTCTTT
- | many | TRBJ2-1 | TRBV7-2 | 15 | CASSLGDVTNNEQFF | TGTGCCAGCAGCTTAGGTGATGTGACTAACAATGAGCAGTTCTTC
TRBD2 | - | TRBJ2-7 | TRBV20-1 | 15 | CSARVPGLGLYEQYF | TGCAGTGCTAGAGTTCCGGGACTAGGACTCTACGAGCAGTACTTC
TRBD2 | many | TRBJ2-1 | TRBV2 | 15 | CASSVLAGGYNEQFF | TGTGCCAGCAGTGTACTAGCGGGAGGGTACAATGAGCAGTTCTTC
- | many | TRBJ1-1 | TRBV3-1 | 15 | CASSPQLRPNTEAFF | TGTGCCAGCAGCCCCCAACTACGCCCGAACACTGAAGCTTTCTTT
TRBD1 | many | TRBJ2-7 | TRBV11-1 | 16 | CASSPDDRVVSYEQYF | TGTGCCAGCAGCCCTGACGACAGGGTAGTTTCCTACGAGCAGTACTTC
TRBD2 | - | TRBJ2-7 | TRBV5-1 | 15 | CASSLGLAGSPEQYF | TGCGCCAGCAGCTTGGGGCTAGCGGGATCCCCCGAGCAGTACTTC
- | - | TRBJ1-6 | TRBV28 | 16 | CASSPQSSSYNSPLHF | TGTGCCAGCAGTCCTCAGAGTAGCTCCTATAATTCACCCCTCCACTTT